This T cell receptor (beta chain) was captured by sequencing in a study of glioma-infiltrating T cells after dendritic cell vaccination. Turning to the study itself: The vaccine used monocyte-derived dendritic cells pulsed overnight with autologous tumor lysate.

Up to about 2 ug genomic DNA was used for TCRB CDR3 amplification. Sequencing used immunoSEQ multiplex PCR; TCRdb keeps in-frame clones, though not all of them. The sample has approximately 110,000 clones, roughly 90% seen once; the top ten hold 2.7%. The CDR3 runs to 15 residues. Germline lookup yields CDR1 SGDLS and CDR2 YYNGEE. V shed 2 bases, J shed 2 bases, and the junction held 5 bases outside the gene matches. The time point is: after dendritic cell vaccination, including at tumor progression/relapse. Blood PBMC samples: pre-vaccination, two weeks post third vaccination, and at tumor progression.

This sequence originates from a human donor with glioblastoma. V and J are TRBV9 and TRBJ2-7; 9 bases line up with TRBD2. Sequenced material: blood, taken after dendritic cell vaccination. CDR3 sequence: CASSVGSGSTYEQYF. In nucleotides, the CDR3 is TGTGCCAGCAGCGTCGGTAGCGGGAGTACCTACGAGCAGTACTTC.